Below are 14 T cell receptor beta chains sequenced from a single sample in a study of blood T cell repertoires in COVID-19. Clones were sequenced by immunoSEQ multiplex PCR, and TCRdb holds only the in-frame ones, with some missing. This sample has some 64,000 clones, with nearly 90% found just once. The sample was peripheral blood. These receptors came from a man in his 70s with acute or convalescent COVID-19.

In nucleotides, the CDR3 is TGTGCCAGCAGCTCTCAAGTAACAGGGGGCACTGAAGCTTTCTTT. Translation: CASSSQVTGGTEAFF. The genes are TRBV6-5 and TRBJ1-1, with 8 bases fitting TRBD1. The V and J ends lost 6 bases and 4 bases, in that order; junction bases with no gene match: 10. The CDR3 is 15 residues long. CDR1 and CDR2 from the germline V gene are MNHEY and SVGAGI.

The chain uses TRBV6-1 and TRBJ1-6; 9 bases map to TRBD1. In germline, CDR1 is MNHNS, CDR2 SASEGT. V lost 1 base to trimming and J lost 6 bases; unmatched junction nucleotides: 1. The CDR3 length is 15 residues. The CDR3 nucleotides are TGTGCCAGCAGTGAAGTGGGACAGGGTAATTCACCCCTCCACTTT. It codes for CASSEVGQGNSPLHF.

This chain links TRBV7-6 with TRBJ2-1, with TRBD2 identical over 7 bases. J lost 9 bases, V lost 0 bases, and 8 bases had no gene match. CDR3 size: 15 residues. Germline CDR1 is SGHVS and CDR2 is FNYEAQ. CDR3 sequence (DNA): TGTGCCAGCAGCTTAGCTAGGGTCCCGGGGGGTGAGCAGTTCTTC. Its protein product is CASSLARVPGGEQFF.

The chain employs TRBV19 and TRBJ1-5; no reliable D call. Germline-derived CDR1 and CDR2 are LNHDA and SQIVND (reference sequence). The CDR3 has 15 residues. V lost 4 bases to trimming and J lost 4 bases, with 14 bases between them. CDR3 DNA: TGTGCCAGTAGTACGACAACGCCAGGAAATCAGCCCCAGCATTTT. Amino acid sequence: CASSTTTPGNQPQHF.

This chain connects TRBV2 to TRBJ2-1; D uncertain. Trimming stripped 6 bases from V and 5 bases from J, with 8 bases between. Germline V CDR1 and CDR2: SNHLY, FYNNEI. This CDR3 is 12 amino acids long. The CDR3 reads CASSTMDNEQFF. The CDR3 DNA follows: TGTGCCAGCAGCACAATGGACAATGAGCAGTTCTTC.

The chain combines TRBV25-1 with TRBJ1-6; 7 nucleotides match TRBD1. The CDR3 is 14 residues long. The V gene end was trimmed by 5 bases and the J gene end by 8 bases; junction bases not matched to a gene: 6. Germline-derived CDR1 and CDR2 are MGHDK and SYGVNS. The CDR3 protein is CASSLDRRHSPLHF. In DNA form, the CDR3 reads TGTGCCAGCAGTTTGGACAGGAGGCATTCACCCCTCCACTTT.

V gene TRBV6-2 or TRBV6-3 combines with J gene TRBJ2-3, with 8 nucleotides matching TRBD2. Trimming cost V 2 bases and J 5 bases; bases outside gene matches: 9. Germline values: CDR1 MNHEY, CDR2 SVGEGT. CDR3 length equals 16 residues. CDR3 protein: CASSYGPGLVEDTQYF. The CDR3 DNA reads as TGTGCCAGCAGTTACGGCCCGGGACTAGTCGAAGATACGCAGTATTTT.

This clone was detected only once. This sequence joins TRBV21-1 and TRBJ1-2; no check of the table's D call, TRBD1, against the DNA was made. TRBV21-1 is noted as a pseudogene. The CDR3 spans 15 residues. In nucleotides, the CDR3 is TGTGCCAGCAGCATTCACAGAGCCTTGTGGTATGGCTACACCTTC. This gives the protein CASSIHRALWYGYTF.

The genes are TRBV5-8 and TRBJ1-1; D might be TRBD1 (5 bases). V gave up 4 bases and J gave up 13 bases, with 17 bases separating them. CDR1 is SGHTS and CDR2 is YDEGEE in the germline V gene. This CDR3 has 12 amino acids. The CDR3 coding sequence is TGTGCCAGCAGCCCCGGCCCGTTAGGGGTTTTCTTT. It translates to CASSPGPLGVFF.

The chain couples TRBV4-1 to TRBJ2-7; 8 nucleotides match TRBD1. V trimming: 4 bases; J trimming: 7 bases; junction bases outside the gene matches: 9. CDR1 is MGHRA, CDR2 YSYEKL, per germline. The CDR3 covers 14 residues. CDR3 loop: CASSPGQGLGEQYF. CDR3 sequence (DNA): TGCGCCAGCAGCCCAGGACAGGGTCTAGGGGAGCAGTACTTC.

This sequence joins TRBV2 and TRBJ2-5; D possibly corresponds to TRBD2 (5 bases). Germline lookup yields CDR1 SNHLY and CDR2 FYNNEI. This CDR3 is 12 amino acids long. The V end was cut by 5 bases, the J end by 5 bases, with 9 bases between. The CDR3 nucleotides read TGTGCCAGCAGTCCCACGGGGGAGACCCAGTACTTC. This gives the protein CASSPTGETQYF.

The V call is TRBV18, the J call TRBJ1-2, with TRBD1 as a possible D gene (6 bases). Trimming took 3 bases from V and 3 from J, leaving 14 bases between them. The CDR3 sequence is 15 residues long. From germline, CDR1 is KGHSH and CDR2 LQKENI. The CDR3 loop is CASSPLAGADYGYTF. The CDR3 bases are TGTGCCAGCTCACCGCTTGCGGGGGCCGACTATGGCTACACCTTC.

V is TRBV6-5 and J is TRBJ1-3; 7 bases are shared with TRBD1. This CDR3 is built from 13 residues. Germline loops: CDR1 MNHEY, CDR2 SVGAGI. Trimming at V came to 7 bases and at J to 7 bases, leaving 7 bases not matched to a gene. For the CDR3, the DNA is TGTGCCAGCAAGAACAGGGGCAAGAACACCATATATTTT. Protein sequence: CASKNRGKNTIYF.

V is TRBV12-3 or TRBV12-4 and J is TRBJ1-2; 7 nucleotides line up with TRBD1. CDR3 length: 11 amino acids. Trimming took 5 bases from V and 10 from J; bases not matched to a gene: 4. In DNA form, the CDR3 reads TGTGCCAGCAGTAGACAGGGAACCTACACCTTC. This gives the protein CASSRQGTYTF.